This T cell receptor beta chain was recovered during a study of blood T cell repertoires in COVID-19. Across the study: Acute-phase and convalescent COVID-19 samples originated in the United States, Italy and Spain. Sources were T cells, B-cell-depleted T cells, or PBMCs; the material itself was cDNA or gDNA.

V lost 5 bases, J lost 4 bases, and 12 bases lay in between. The CDR3 extends over 14 amino acids. Germline CDR1 and CDR2: MNHEY and SMNVEV (reference sequence). Data came from immunoSEQ multiplex PCR; TCRdb stores just in-frame clones and leaves some out. The data contain about 240,000 clones, just under 85% of them singletons. This clone came up once. The V call is TRBV27, the J call TRBJ1-5; D is uncertain. The source is a woman of 80 years or more with acute or convalescent COVID-19. The sequencing input was peripheral blood. CDR3 in DNA: TGTGCCAGCAGTCCCCGGGAGCCAAATCAGCCCCAGCATTTT. This translates into CASSPREPNQPQHF.